This T cell receptor beta chain was found in a study of beta chain features in type 1 diabetes. The study, taken as a whole, reports: A greater similarity of naive, central memory and Treg TCRB repertoires was seen among patients than among healthy donors. Significant though moderate, a shortening of TCRB CDR3s appeared in all four CD4+ subsets of Type 1 diabetes patients.

Comments on this clone: Its target is not known.

Reverse transcribing all isolated RNA meant expressed TCRB transcripts were sequenced. Clones were sequenced by immunoSEQ multiplex PCR, and TCRdb holds only the in-frame ones, with some missing. The profile shows 150,000 or so clones, around 63% of them singletons. Sorting produced populations that all topped 98% purity. The germline CDR1 and CDR2 sequences are SQVTM and ANQGSEA. This CDR3 has 14 residues. The ends were cut back, 4 bases at V and 2 bases at J, with 11 bases in the middle. What was sequenced was naive CD4+ T cells from blood. The chain carries TRBV29-1 and TRBJ2-2; D gene unclear. This TCR was sampled from a man aged 25 to 40 with type 1 diabetes. For the CDR3, the DNA is TGCAGCGTTGCTTCTGCACCCAACACCGGGGAGCTGTTTTTT. This translates into CSVASAPNTGELFF.